Presented here are 28 T cell receptor beta chains from one specimen sequenced in a study of T cell changes during pregnancy in multiple sclerosis. Clones were read by immunoSEQ multiplex PCR, and TCRdb kept only the in-frame ones, dropping some. Of fewer than 70,000 clones listed, 92% are singletons. The sample was peripheral blood, taken in the second trimester of pregnancy. These receptors all stem from a female donor in good health, enrolled as a control in a pregnancy study.

This clone was recorded a few times. This chain uses TRBV28 with TRBJ2-7, with TRBD1 identical over 8 bases. Germline V gene sequence: CDR1 MDHEN, CDR2 SYDVKM. The CDR3 loop spans 20 amino acids. V lost 5 bases to trimming and J lost 3 bases; unmatched junction nucleotides: 24. CDR3 amino acids: CASSPPRRAGQGMSDYEQYF. CDR3 nucleotide sequence: TGTGCCAGCAGTCCCCCCCGCCGAGCAGGACAGGGAATGTCGGACTACGAGCAGTACTTC.

The chain uses TRBV6-1 and TRBJ1-5; D might be TRBD1 (5 bases). V was clipped by 7 bases and J by 7 bases, with 11 bases between them. The CDR3 loop spans 12 amino acids. Germline V gives CDR1 MNHNS, CDR2 SASEGT. The CDR3 loop reads CASTDGGQPQHF. CDR3 sequence (DNA): TGTGCCAGCACCGATGGGGGGCAGCCCCAGCATTTT.

The chain carries TRBV6-5 and TRBJ1-1; no firm D call. There are 13 residues in the CDR3. CDR1 is MNHEY, CDR2 SVGAGI, per germline. Deletions cut 2 bases from V and 2 bases from J, with 6 bases between. CDR3: CASSYGPNTEAFF. The CDR3, as DNA: TGTGCCAGCAGTTACGGGCCTAACACTGAAGCTTTCTTT.

The chain has TRBV18 and TRBJ2-3; 8 bases fit TRBD2. Germline values: CDR1 KGHSH, CDR2 LQKENI. J gave up 4 bases and V 6 bases, and 6 bases lay outside the gene matches. CDR3 size: 14 residues. CDR3 region: CASSPREVSDTQYF. The CDR3 bases are TGTGCCAGCTCCCCGCGGGAGGTCTCAGATACGCAGTATTTT.

V usage is TRBV30 and J usage is TRBJ1-4; TRBD1 agrees at 8 bases. V shed 5 bases and J 4 bases; nucleotides not matched to a gene: 12. The CDR3 totals 16 residues. CDR1 is GTSNPN, CDR2 SVGIG, per germline (reference sequence). In DNA, the CDR3 is TGTGCCTGGGGCAGAACCCCGGACAGGGTTAATGAAAAACTGTTTTTT. Protein product: CAWGRTPDRVNEKLFF. Looking up the rest from reference TRBV30 and TRBJ1-4 gives the full variable domain: SQTIHQWPATLVQPVGSPLSLECTVEGTSNPNLYWYRQAAGRGLQLLFYSVGIGQISSEVPQNLSASRPQDRQFILSSKKLLLSDSGFYLCAWGRTPDRVNEKLFFGSGTQLSVL.

A single count supports this clone. The chain has TRBV10-1 and TRBJ2-4; 9 bases are shared with TRBD1. The CDR3 loop spans 11 amino acids. Germline CDR1 and CDR2: WNHNN and SYGVQD (reference sequence). With 10 bases clipped from V and 7 bases from J, the junction kept 2 bases outside the gene matches. CDR3 amino acids: CATGTGNIQYF. The CDR3 DNA reads as TGCGCCACCGGGACAGGGAACATTCAGTACTTC.

The V gene is TRBV30, the J gene TRBJ1-1, with a weak D call TRBD1 (6 bases). V lost 7 bases and J 4 bases, leaving 13 bases between the germline ends. This CDR3 spans 12 amino acids. CDR1 and CDR2 (germline): GTSNPN, SVGIG (reference sequence). This chain's CDR3 is CASTQGSTEAFF. The CDR3 bases are TGTGCCTCCACACAGGGCTCCACTGAAGCTTTCTTT.

The chain combines TRBV5-1 with TRBJ1-3; 8 bases are a match to TRBD1. The CDR3 consists of 16 residues. Germline trimming cut 4 bases from V and 4 bases from J; bases unmatched to any gene: 10. Germline V gene sequence: CDR1 SGHRS, CDR2 YFSETQ. The CDR3 DNA reads as TGCGCCAGCAGCCTGGGACAGGATAGGGCCGGAAACACCATATATTTT. Encoded protein: CASSLGQDRAGNTIYF.

The rearrangement joins TRBV28 to TRBJ2-1, with TRBD2 matching 9 bases. The germline gives CDR1 MDHEN, CDR2 SYDVKM. V lost 2 bases to trimming and J lost 6 bases; unmatched junction nucleotides: 5. The CDR3 loop spans 15 amino acids. CDR3 sequence (DNA): TGTGCCAGCAGTTTAGCCGCGGGAGGGACCAATGAGCAGTTCTTC. This sequence encodes CASSLAAGGTNEQFF.

The V and J genes are TRBV4-1 and TRBJ2-2; D is uncertain. The CDR3 contains 15 residues. The V gene lost 0 bases and the J gene lost 5 bases, with 10 bases spanning the gap. Germline V gene sequence: CDR1 MGHRA, CDR2 YSYEKL. The CDR3 sequence is CASSQDQDGTGELFF. CDR3 DNA sequence: TGCGCCAGCAGCCAAGACCAGGATGGGACCGGGGAGCTGTTTTTT.

The CDR3 region is CASSPASALNEQFF. CDR3 DNA sequence: TGTGCCAGCTCTCCGGCTAGCGCCCTCAATGAGCAGTTCTTC. J is TRBJ2-1 and V is TRBV14; weak D call: TRBD2 (6 bases). V lost 8 bases and J 6 bases, leaving 17 bases between the germline ends. The CDR3 totals 14 residues. Germline V CDR1 and CDR2: SGHDN, FVKESK.

This chain links TRBV28 with TRBJ2-7, with 11 bases matching TRBD2. This CDR3 has 13 residues. CDR1 is MDHEN and CDR2 is SYDVKM in the germline V gene. Unmatched junction bases numbered 4, after V lost 7 bases and J lost 5 bases. CDR3 DNA sequence: TGTGCCAGCAAAAAGGGACTAGCGGACGAGCAGTACTTC. This encodes CASKKGLADEQYF.

Notes on this clone: At one end the junction does not follow the germline gene, possibly because of a read error. The J gene is TRBJ2-2, the V gene TRBV7-7; D is undetermined. Germline lookup yields CDR1 SSHAT and CDR2 FNYEAQ (reference sequence). The CDR3 extends over 14 amino acids. CDR3: CASSPSSGAGELFF. The CDR3 nucleotides are TGTGCTAGCAGCCCCTCTAGTGGTGCCGGGGAGCTGTTTTTT.

The V call is TRBV21-1, the J call TRBJ2-5; the table's D call of TRBD1 was not tested on the DNA. TRBV21-1 is noted as a pseudogene. The CDR3 runs 15 residues. The DNA for the CDR3 is TGTGCCAGCAGTGGTATGAACAGGGGGAAAGAGACCCAGTACTTC. Translation: CASSGMNRGKETQYF.

This rearrangement joins TRBV7-8 to TRBJ1-6, with D maybe TRBD1 (6 bases). The CDR3 covers 13 residues. CDR1 is SGHVS and CDR2 is FQNEAQ in the germline V gene. Trimming pared 5 bases from V and 14 bases from J, leaving 16 bases between. In nucleotides, the CDR3 is TGTGCCAGCAGCACCCGGGACATTCCGGCCCTCCACTTT. It codes for CASSTRDIPALHF.

This chain links TRBV5-1 with TRBJ1-6, with D hard to call. V lost 4 bases to trimming and J lost 6 bases, with 14 bases between them. The CDR3 has 15 residues. CDR1 SGHRS and CDR2 YFSETQ come from the germline V gene. CDR3 sequence: CASSPGGGFNSPLHF. The CDR3 DNA sequence: TGCGCCAGCAGCCCGGGTGGTGGGTTTAATTCACCCCTCCACTTT.

The rearrangement joins TRBV6-5 to TRBJ1-4; 9 positions match TRBD1. The CDR3 totals 13 residues. CDR1 and CDR2 from the germline V gene are MNHEY and SVGAGI. Losses at the gene ends were 6 bases for V and 8 bases for J; bases not matched to a gene: 4. The CDR3 is CASSRDRDEKLFF. CDR3 DNA: TGTGCCAGCAGCAGGGACAGGGACGAAAAACTGTTTTTT.

The chain is built from TRBV5-1 and TRBJ2-3, with 11 bases matching TRBD2. J lost 9 bases, V lost 3 bases, and 12 bases had no gene match. Germline CDR1 SGHRS, CDR2 YFSETQ. The CDR3 consists of 16 residues. CDR3 region: CASSSSLAGGSKTQYF. CDR3 DNA: TGCGCCAGCAGCTCTTCCCTAGCGGGGGGTTCTAAGACGCAGTATTTT. Looking up the rest from reference TRBV5-1 and TRBJ2-3 gives the full variable domain: KAGVTQTPRYLIKTRGQQVTLSCSPISGHRSVSWYQQTPGQGLQFLFEYFSETQRNKGNFPGRFSGRQFSNSRSEMNVSTLELGDSALYLCASSSSLAGGSKTQYFGPGTRLTVL.

The chain couples TRBV30 to TRBJ1-5; TRBD1 is a possible D gene (5 bases). Trimming removed 2 bases at V and 0 bases at J, with 8 bases between. There are 14 residues in the CDR3. Germline V gives CDR1 GTSNPN, CDR2 SVGIG (reference sequence). The CDR3: CAWSRDFSNQPQHF. The CDR3 DNA follows: TGTGCCTGGAGTAGGGACTTTAGCAATCAGCCCCAGCATTTT.

The chain couples TRBV19 to TRBJ1-1; 8 bases line up with TRBD1. The length of the CDR3 is 16 residues. CDR1 LNHDA and CDR2 SQIVND come from the germline V gene (reference sequence). V lost 1 base, J lost 3 bases, and 7 bases stayed unmatched. This chain's CDR3 is CASSIAKTGVDTEAFF. CDR3 bases: TGTGCCAGTAGTATAGCAAAGACAGGGGTCGACACTGAAGCTTTCTTT.

This clone turned up a few times. The genes are TRBV20-1 and TRBJ2-3; D not certain. V was pared by 2 bases and J by 7 bases, with 7 bases between. Germline CDR1 is DFQATT and CDR2 is SNEGSKA (reference sequence). This CDR3 region has 11 residues. CDR3 DNA: TGCAGTGCTAGAAAATCAAATACGCAGTATTTT. It encodes CSARKSNTQYF.

The genes are TRBV9 and TRBJ2-3; TRBD2 matches 7 bases. Germline assignment: CDR1 SGDLS and CDR2 YYNGEE. The CDR3 has 16 amino acids. With V trimmed by 0 bases and J by 0 bases, 4 bases remained unmatched. The CDR3: CASSVGARGSTDTQYF. As DNA, the CDR3 is TGTGCCAGCAGCGTAGGAGCGCGGGGGAGCACAGATACGCAGTATTTT.

The rearrangement joins TRBV5-8 to TRBJ2-7, with D perhaps matching TRBD2 (5 bases). This CDR3 comprises 10 residues. V shed 9 bases and J shed 12 bases, with 16 bases lying between them. CDR1 SGHTS and CDR2 YDEGEE come from the germline V gene. This CDR3 reads CATLWRVPYF. CDR3 sequence (DNA): TGTGCCACTCTCTGGCGGGTACCGTACTTC.

The chain links TRBV4-3 to TRBJ2-7; tentatively, D is TRBD2 (7 bases). Germline values: CDR1 LGHNA, CDR2 YSLEER. The CDR3 runs 18 residues. The V end lost 0 bases, the J end lost 5 bases, and 23 bases lay between the germline ends. The CDR3 DNA sequence: TGCGCCAGCAGCCAAGAGAGGGGGGAGGGGGGATGGGACCACGAGCAGTACTTC. It yields the protein CASSQERGEGGWDHEQYF.

This clone was seen a single time. V is TRBV6-5 and J is TRBJ2-2; no reliable D call. The CDR3 length is 13 residues. CDR1 MNHEY and CDR2 SVGAGI come from the germline V gene. V lost 5 bases and J 1 base, leaving 5 bases between the germline ends. The CDR3 bases are TGTGCCAGCAGTCCCGGGAACACCGGGGAGCTGTTTTTT. Protein product: CASSPGNTGELFF.

CDR3 nucleotide sequence: TGTGCCAGCAGCCAAGGTGGGACAGATCAAGAGACCCAGTACTTC. Protein: CASSQGGTDQETQYF. V and J are TRBV4-2 and TRBJ2-5, with 7 bases that match TRBD1. This CDR3 has 15 residues. Losses at the gene ends were 1 base for V and 2 bases for J; bases not matched to a gene: 4. Germline V gene data show CDR1 as LGHNA and CDR2 as YNFKEQ.

The chain employs TRBV19 and TRBJ2-7; perhaps TRBD2 as D (5 bases). Trimming cost V 1 base and J 4 bases, with 8 bases left between them. The CDR3 has 13 residues. In germline, CDR1 is LNHDA, CDR2 SQIVND (reference sequence). The CDR3 DNA reads as TGTGCCAGTAGTATAGGACGGGGATACGAGCAGTACTTC. This codes for CASSIGRGYEQYF.

This CDR3 is CASPGKDSYNEQFF. DNA for the CDR3: TGTGCCAGTCCAGGGAAGGACTCCTACAATGAGCAGTTCTTC. The chain recombines TRBV7-9 with TRBJ2-1, with a tentative D call TRBD1 (5 bases). This CDR3 is built from 14 residues. The V gene's germline CDR1 is SEHNR and CDR2 FQNEAQ (reference sequence). V lost 9 bases and J lost 0, with 12 bases in between.